The 20 T cell receptor beta chains below come from one sample, sequenced in a study of T-cell memory formation after mild COVID-19. A single record per CDR3 protein comes from TCRdb applying MiXCR to the 5' RACE reads. The top ten hold 30% to 35% of the sample, which has 65,000 to 90,000 distinct CDR3 sequences, around 14% seen once. The sample consisted of PBMCs or a T cell subset sorted from them (not recorded which). These receptors were collected from an adult woman who had mild COVID-19 (a few samples of this study predate the infection). Cell type and time point are not known.

The chain joins TRBV7-9 to TRBJ2-7, with D tentatively TRBD2 (6 bases). V shed 4 bases and J shed 3 bases, with 16 bases lying between them. Germline V gives CDR1 SEHNR, CDR2 FQNEAQ (reference sequence). CDR3 length equals 15 residues. The CDR3 reads CASSSLGLSFYEQYF. The CDR3 coding sequence is TGTGCCAGCAGCTCGTTGGGACTTTCGTTCTACGAGCAGTACTTC.

The J gene is TRBJ2-5, the V gene TRBV7-6; either TRBD1 or TRBD2 may supply D (6 bases each). CDR1 and CDR2 (germline): SGHVS, FNYEAQ. V lost 5 bases and J lost 4, with 20 bases in between. This CDR3 spans 16 amino acids. CDR3 region: CASSTWTVAEGETQYF. The CDR3 nucleotides read TGTGCCAGCAGCACATGGACAGTGGCGGAGGGAGAGACCCAGTACTTC.

Only a few counts were recorded for this clonotype. This chain connects TRBV7-9 to TRBJ2-1; no clear D gene. CDR1 and CDR2 from the germline V gene are SEHNR and FQNEAQ (reference sequence). The CDR3 covers 13 residues. Trimming took 5 bases from V and 5 from J, leaving 10 bases between them. CDR3 sequence: CASSPTPDNEQFF. The CDR3 DNA reads TGTGCCAGCAGCCCGACACCAGACAATGAGCAGTTCTTC.

This chain links TRBV7-2 with TRBJ2-1, with D perhaps matching TRBD1 or TRBD2 (5 bases each). Looked up from germline, CDR1 is SGHTA and CDR2 is FQGNSA. The length of the CDR3 is 15 residues. V gave up 4 bases and J gave up 7 bases, with 17 bases separating them. DNA of the CDR3: TGTGCCAGCAGCTCCGGGACGGCCACGGGGAATGAGCAGTTCTTC. It translates to CASSSGTATGNEQFF. Drawing the rest from reference TRBV7-2 and TRBJ2-1, the complete variable domain is GAGVSQSPSNKVTEKGKDVELRCDPISGHTALYWYRQSLGQGLEFLIYFQGNSAPDKSGLPSDRFSAERTGGSVSTLTIQRTQQEDSAVYLCASSSGTATGNEQFFGPGTRLTVL.

This clonotype was seen many times. This rearrangement joins TRBV6-5 to TRBJ1-1; TRBD1 aligns across 8 bases. Germline-derived CDR1 and CDR2 are MNHEY and SVGAGI. The CDR3 has 15 residues. The J segment lost 5 bases and the V segment lost 5 bases, leaving 10 bases of the junction unmatched. CDR3: CASSPRQGARTEAFF. CDR3 bases: TGTGCCAGCAGTCCGCGGCAGGGGGCAAGGACTGAAGCTTTCTTT.

This clonotype was picked up a small number of times. This chain joins TRBV7-3 and TRBJ2-3; D gene ambiguous. Looked up from germline, CDR1 is SGHTA and CDR2 is FQGTGA. This CDR3 spans 11 amino acids. The V and J ends lost 3 bases and 9 bases respectively, with 7 bases between them. CDR3 residues: CASSFEQTQYF. The CDR3 region has the DNA TGTGCCAGCAGCTTCGAGCAAACGCAGTATTTT.

Only a few counts were recorded for this clonotype. This chain connects TRBV12-3 or TRBV12-4 to TRBJ2-4; no clear D gene. V lost 6 bases and J 5 bases, leaving 8 bases between the germline ends. The CDR3 consists of 12 residues. The CDR3 protein is CASRRGQNIQYF. DNA of the CDR3: TGTGCCAGCAGACGAGGCCAAAACATTCAGTACTTC.

This clonotype has just a few counts. The J gene is TRBJ2-7, the V gene TRBV6-5, with TRBD1 identical over 7 bases. There are 13 residues in the CDR3. CDR1 and CDR2 from the germline V gene are MNHEY and SVGAGI. Losses at the gene ends were 5 bases for V and 12 bases for J; bases not matched to a gene: 13. Written as DNA, the CDR3 is TGTGCCAGCAGTGCCGGGACAGCCACCGGCCGGTACTTC. Its protein is CASSAGTATGRYF.

The V gene is TRBV29-1, the J gene TRBJ2-7; 11 nucleotides agree with TRBD1. Unmatched junction bases numbered 2, after V lost 4 bases and J lost 0 bases. The CDR3 has 14 residues. Germline values: CDR1 SQVTM, CDR2 ANQGSEA. CDR3 DNA: TGCAGCGTTGGGACAGGGGGCGCCTCCTACGAGCAGTACTTC. Protein sequence: CSVGTGGASYEQYF.

The V and J genes are TRBV20-1 and TRBJ2-3, with TRBD2 matching over 8 bases. This CDR3 has 16 residues. In germline, CDR1 is DFQATT, CDR2 SNEGSKA (reference sequence). Germline trimming cut 5 bases from V and 0 bases from J; bases unmatched to any gene: 10. The CDR3, as DNA: TGCAGTGCTGTTAGCGGGGAGAATGAGAGCACAGATACGCAGTATTTT. It encodes CSAVSGENESTDTQYF.

A few counts support this clonotype. The chain combines TRBV4-1 with TRBJ2-5; no clear D gene. The germline V gene encodes CDR1 MGHRA and CDR2 YSYEKL. This CDR3 spans 14 amino acids. V gave up 1 base and J gave up 5 bases, with 11 bases separating them. In DNA form, the CDR3 reads TGCGCCAGCAGCCAAGGCCCCTTCGAGGAGACCCAGTACTTC. Amino acids: CASSQGPFEETQYF.

The V call is TRBV10-3, the J call TRBJ2-1; 7 nucleotides line up with TRBD2. Germline CDR1 is ENHRY and CDR2 is SYGVKD. V dropped 0 bases and J dropped 6; count of bases not matched to a gene: 5. The CDR3 length is 15 residues. Written as DNA, the CDR3 is TGTGCCATCAGTGAGTCGACGGGGGGTCGCAATGAGCAGTTCTTC. As protein: CAISESTGGRNEQFF.

The J gene is TRBJ2-2, the V gene TRBV6-5; tentatively, D is TRBD2 (6 bases). This CDR3 is built from 15 residues. Germline V gene sequence: CDR1 MNHEY, CDR2 SVGAGI. Trimming removed 0 bases from V and 7 bases from J, with 12 bases in between. The CDR3 DNA reads as TGTGCCAGCAGTTACTCGACGGGGCGGGGCGGGGAGCTGTTTTTT. Translation gives CASSYSTGRGGELFF.

This clonotype was picked up a small number of times. The V call is TRBV5-4, the J call TRBJ1-1; no clear D. V was cut by 0 bases and J by 0 bases, with 6 bases left in between. The CDR3 extends over 14 amino acids. CDR1 is SGHNT and CDR2 is YYREEE in the germline V gene (reference sequence). This CDR3 reads CASSLAQLNTEAFF. CDR3 nucleotides: TGTGCCAGCAGCTTGGCACAGTTGAACACTGAAGCTTTCTTT. Based on the CDR3 plus reference TRBV5-4 and TRBJ1-1, the full variable domain is ETGVTQSPTHLIKTRGQQVTLRCSSQSGHNTVSWYQQALGQGPQFIFQYYREEENGRGNFPPRFSGLQFPNYSSELNVNALELDDSALYLCASSLAQLNTEAFFGQGTRLTVV.

The chain recombines TRBV6-6 with TRBJ2-1; perhaps TRBD2 as D (6 bases). Germline V gene data show CDR1 as MNHNY and CDR2 as SVGAGI (reference sequence). The V end was cut by 7 bases, the J end by 12 bases, with 13 bases between. This CDR3 contains 11 residues. For the CDR3, the DNA is TGTGCCAGCATTACGGGGGATCTGCAGTTCTTC. Its translation: CASITGDLQFF.

This chain links TRBV5-1 with TRBJ1-2; 12 bases are a match to TRBD1. CDR1 is SGHRS, CDR2 YFSETQ, per germline. The CDR3 is 15 amino acids. Trimming took 3 bases from V and 8 from J; bases not matched to a gene: 8. In DNA form, the CDR3 reads TGCGCCAGCAGCTCGGGGACAGGGGGCGACTGGGGCTACACCTTC. Translation: CASSSGTGGDWGYTF.

V is TRBV9 and J is TRBJ2-7, with a possible D match to TRBD1 (7 bases). Germline V lookup: CDR1 SGDLS, CDR2 YYNGEE. V lost 0 bases, J lost 5 bases, and 12 bases lay in between. The CDR3 is made up of 14 amino acids. The CDR3 is CASSVGRGHNEQYF. The CDR3 DNA follows: TGTGCCAGCAGCGTAGGGAGGGGGCACAACGAGCAGTACTTC.

The V and J genes are TRBV20-1 and TRBJ2-1, with D hard to call. V was clipped by 3 bases and J by 2 bases, with 11 bases between them. This CDR3 region has 14 residues. Germline V gene sequence: CDR1 DFQATT, CDR2 SNEGSKA (reference sequence). The CDR3 DNA sequence: TGCAGTGCTAGGTGGTTATCCGCCTACAATGAGCAGTTCTTC. This translates into CSARWLSAYNEQFF.

This clonotype has at least ten counts. This rearrangement joins TRBV27 to TRBJ2-3; D unclear. CDR1 and CDR2 (germline): MNHEY, SMNVEV (reference sequence). Deletions cut 7 bases from V and 0 bases from J, with 11 bases between. The CDR3 consists of 14 residues. The CDR3 is CASTPVGSTDTQYF. The DNA of the CDR3 is TGTGCCAGCACCCCAGTAGGGAGCACAGATACGCAGTATTTT.

The rearrangement joins TRBV12-3 or TRBV12-4 to TRBJ1-1, with no clear D. V was shortened by 2 bases and J by 0 bases, with 4 bases between the two germline ends. The CDR3 spans 13 residues. The CDR3 here is CASSLLVNTEAFF. CDR3 DNA sequence: TGTGCCAGCAGTTTATTGGTGAACACTGAAGCTTTCTTT.